The 9 T cell receptor beta chains presented below share a single source sample, sequenced in a study of T cell changes during pregnancy in multiple sclerosis. Sequencing was performed with immunoSEQ multiplex PCR; in TCRdb, only in-frame clones are kept and a portion is missing. The data contain 25,000 to 30,000 clones, roughly nine tenths of them singletons. The material was CD4+ T cells from peripheral blood mononuclear cells, obtained in the first trimester of pregnancy. The origin of the receptors is a female donor with multiple sclerosis, enrolled in a pregnancy study.

The V and J genes are TRBV5-4 and TRBJ2-3, with TRBD1 identical over 9 bases. The CDR3 sequence is 14 residues long. From germline, CDR1 is SGHNT and CDR2 YYREEE (reference sequence). The V and J ends lost 2 bases and 6 bases, in that order; junction bases with no gene match: 4. CDR3 region: CASSLTGGKDTQYF. DNA of the CDR3: TGTGCCAGCAGCTTAACAGGGGGCAAGGATACGCAGTATTTT. Drawing the rest from reference TRBV5-4 and TRBJ2-3, the complete variable domain is ETGVTQSPTHLIKTRGQQVTLRCSSQSGHNTVSWYQQALGQGPQFIFQYYREEENGRGNFPPRFSGLQFPNYSSELNVNALELDDSALYLCASSLTGGKDTQYFGPGTRLTVL.

The rearrangement joins TRBV5-1 to TRBJ2-1; TRBD2 might be the D (6 bases). Germline V gene sequence: CDR1 SGHRS, CDR2 YFSETQ. The CDR3 extends over 14 amino acids. Trimming stripped 0 bases from V and 6 bases from J, with 10 bases between. In nucleotides, the CDR3 is TGCGCCAGCAGCTTGGAGGGTAGCGGCAATGAGCAGTTCTTC. As protein: CASSLEGSGNEQFF. Looking up the rest from reference TRBV5-1 and TRBJ2-1 gives the full variable domain: KAGVTQTPRYLIKTRGQQVTLSCSPISGHRSVSWYQQTPGQGLQFLFEYFSETQRNKGNFPGRFSGRQFSNSRSEMNVSTLELGDSALYLCASSLEGSGNEQFFGPGTRLTVL.

This sequence joins TRBV4-3 and TRBJ1-4; TRBD1 agrees at 8 bases. CDR3 length equals 16 residues. Germline CDR1 reads LGHNA; CDR2 reads YSLEER. V dropped 2 bases and J dropped 8; count of bases not matched to a gene: 10. The CDR3 coding sequence is TGCGCCAGCAGCCAATCTTCAGGGGGCGGCATCGAAAAACTGTTTTTT. This sequence encodes CASSQSSGGGIEKLFF.

The chain links TRBV4-3 to TRBJ2-1; 10 bases fit TRBD2. Trimming took 1 base from V and 1 from J; bases not matched to a gene: 13. The germline V gene encodes CDR1 LGHNA and CDR2 YSLEER. The CDR3 has 20 amino acids. CDR3 DNA sequence: TGCGCCAGCAGCCAAGGGGCCCTAGCGGGGGCCACCTGGTCCTACAATGAGCAGTTCTTC. It is translated as CASSQGALAGATWSYNEQFF.

The rearrangement joins TRBV5-4 to TRBJ2-1; 11 bases align to TRBD2. There are 17 residues in the CDR3. Germline V gives CDR1 SGHNT, CDR2 YYREEE (reference sequence). Trimming at V came to 0 bases and at J to 5 bases, leaving 7 bases not matched to a gene. CDR3 DNA sequence: TGTGCCAGCAGCTTGGCCACTAGCGGGGGAGGGAACAATGAGCAGTTCTTC. It encodes CASSLATSGGGNNEQFF.

The genes are TRBV7-6 and TRBJ1-2; TRBD1 is a possible D gene (6 bases). The CDR3 covers 15 residues. The ends were cut back, 5 bases at V and 1 base at J, with 14 bases in the middle. CDR1 and CDR2 (germline): SGHVS, FNYEAQ. CDR3 coding DNA: TGTGCCAGCAGCCAGCACAGGGAGGGTAACTATGGCTACACCTTC. This codes for CASSQHREGNYGYTF.

This rearrangement joins TRBV6-5 to TRBJ2-5; weak D call: TRBD2 (5 bases). The CDR3 loop spans 15 amino acids. Germline assignment: CDR1 MNHEY and CDR2 SVGAGI. The V end was cut by 0 bases, the J end by 2 bases, with 10 bases between. The CDR3 is CASSYSGGPQETQYF. In DNA form, the CDR3 reads TGTGCCAGCAGTTACTCCGGCGGGCCTCAAGAGACCCAGTACTTC.

This rearrangement joins TRBV7-9 to TRBJ2-3; D is unresolved. The CDR3 totals 14 residues. V lost 3 bases to trimming and J lost 0 bases, with 7 bases between them. Germline CDR1 is SEHNR and CDR2 is FQNEAQ (reference sequence). The CDR3 is CASSFRVSTDTQYF. CDR3 coding DNA: TGTGCCAGCAGCTTTCGGGTGAGCACAGATACGCAGTATTTT.

The rearrangement links TRBV6-1 to TRBJ1-6, with D unresolved. Trimming cost V 10 bases and J 4 bases, with 17 bases left between them. The CDR3 contains 15 residues. Looked up from germline, CDR1 is MNHNS and CDR2 is SASEGT. The CDR3: CATLLLSGYNSPLHF. The CDR3, as DNA: TGTGCCACCCTGCTCCTTAGCGGATATAATTCACCCCTCCACTTT.